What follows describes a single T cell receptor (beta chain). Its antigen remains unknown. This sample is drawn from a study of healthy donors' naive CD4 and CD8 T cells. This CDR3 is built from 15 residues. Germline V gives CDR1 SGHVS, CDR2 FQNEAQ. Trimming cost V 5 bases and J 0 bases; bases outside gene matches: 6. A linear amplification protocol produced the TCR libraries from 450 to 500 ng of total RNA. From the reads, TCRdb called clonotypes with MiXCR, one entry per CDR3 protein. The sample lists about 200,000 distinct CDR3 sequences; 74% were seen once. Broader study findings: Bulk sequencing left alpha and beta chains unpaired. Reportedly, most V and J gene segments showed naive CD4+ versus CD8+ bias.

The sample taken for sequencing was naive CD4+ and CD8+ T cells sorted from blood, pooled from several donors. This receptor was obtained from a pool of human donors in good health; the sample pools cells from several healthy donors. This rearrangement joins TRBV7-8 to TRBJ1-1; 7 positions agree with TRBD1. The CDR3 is CASSQRQGVNTEAFF. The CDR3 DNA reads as TGTGCCAGCAGCCAAAGACAGGGAGTGAACACTGAAGCTTTCTTT. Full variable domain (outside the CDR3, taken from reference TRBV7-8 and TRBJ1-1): GAGVSQSPRYKVAKRGQDVALRCDPISGHVSLFWYQQALGQGPEFLTYFQNEAQLDKSGLPSDRFFAERPEGSVSTLKIQRTQQEDSAVYLCASSQRQGVNTEAFFGQGTRLTVV.